One TCR beta chain is described in this entry. Different DNA sequences within this sample yield the same CDR3. This sample stems from a study of blood T cell repertoires in COVID-19. The germline V and J ends were trimmed by 5 bases and 5 bases, with 9 bases remaining between them. From germline, CDR1 is SGHTA and CDR2 FQGNSA. This CDR3 spans 12 amino acids. Assay: immunoSEQ multiplex PCR; the TCRdb copy retains only in-frame clones and omits some. This table holds 250,000 to 350,000 clones, about 88% found once. The V and J genes are TRBV7-2 and TRBJ2-5, with D unclear. The TCR sequence derives from a woman aged 55-69 years with acute or convalescent COVID-19. The sequenced material came from peripheral blood. CDR3 sequence: CASSPRRETQYF. As DNA, the CDR3 is TGTGCCAGCAGCCCTAGGCGGGAGACCCAGTACTTC. The full variable domain, its missing parts supplied by reference TRBV7-2 and TRBJ2-5, is GAGVSQSPSNKVTEKGKDVELRCDPISGHTALYWYRQSLGQGLEFLIYFQGNSAPDKSGLPSDRFSAERTGGSVSTLTIQRTQQEDSAVYLCASSPRRETQYFGPGTRLLVL.